Below, one TCR beta chain is given with its context. Antigen: not known. CDR1 and CDR2 (germline): MNHEY, SVGAGI. Trimming shortened V by 6 bases and J by 0 bases, and 14 bases separated the two germline ends. There are 15 residues in the CDR3. Here immunoSEQ multiplex PCR was the method, and the copy in TCRdb shows in-frame clones only, minus some. Seen here are roughly 48,000 clones, more than 80% observed once, and the top ten hold 1.2%. Blood sampling was done at baseline, cycle 4 day 1, and cycle 7 day 1. This sample is drawn from a study of OX40 agonist ivuxolimab in advanced cancers. Study results and limitations: Averaging showed that CD8+ T cells had more expanded clones than CD4+ did.

This receptor was obtained from an adult with an advanced solid tumor such as melanoma, head and neck, liver or kidney cancer. V and J are TRBV6-5 and TRBJ1-1; tentative D call: TRBD1 (5 bases). Sequenced here: CD4+ or CD8+ T cells sorted from blood, sampled in a trial of the OX40 agonist ivuxolimab. The DNA of the CDR3 is TGTGCCAGCAGCAAGGGCGGGGCCCTGAACACTGAAGCTTTCTTT. Translating it yields CASSKGGALNTEAFF.